Below are 7 T cell receptor beta chains sequenced from a single sample in a study of T cell repertoires in cytomegalovirus infection. TCRdb re-analysed the reads in MiXCR, keeping a single row per CDR3 protein. Of some 200,000 distinct CDR3 sequences listed, approximately 20% are singletons. What was sequenced was PBMCs. The receptors shown here come from a human donor in good health (CMV status not recorded). Some clones in this sample may be carry-over from other donors' samples.

This clonotype was seen only a few times. The chain uses TRBV12-3 or TRBV12-4 and TRBJ1-1, with D perhaps matching TRBD1 (6 bases). Trimming took 3 bases from V and 11 from J, leaving 22 bases between them. The CDR3 sequence is 15 residues long. The CDR3 loop reads CASSLRNRVAGGAFF. CDR3 in DNA: TGTGCCAGCAGTTTGAGGAACAGGGTGGCGGGGGGCGCTTTCTTT.

This clonotype was recorded at least ten times. The V and J genes are TRBV20-1 and TRBJ2-2; D perhaps matches TRBD2 (6 bases). This CDR3 contains 17 residues. Trimming stripped 2 bases from V and 1 base from J, with 17 bases between. Germline V lookup: CDR1 DFQATT, CDR2 SNEGSKA (reference sequence). This chain's CDR3 is CSARNRLGTVNTGELFF. CDR3 nucleotides: TGCAGTGCTAGAAATCGGTTAGGGACTGTGAACACCGGGGAGCTGTTTTTT.

The J gene is TRBJ2-7, the V gene TRBV9; 13 positions agree with TRBD2. Germline assignment: CDR1 SGDLS and CDR2 YYNGEE. V shed 0 bases, J shed 6 bases, and the junction held 3 bases outside the gene matches. The CDR3 consists of 15 residues. The CDR3 here is CASSVGTSGSSEQYF. CDR3 sequence (DNA): TGTGCCAGCAGCGTAGGGACTAGCGGGAGCAGCGAGCAGTACTTC. Filled out from reference TRBV9 and TRBJ2-7, the complete variable domain reads DSGVTQTPKHLITATGQRVTLRCSPRSGDLSVYWYQQSLDQGLQFLIQYYNGEERAKGNILERFSAQQFPDLHSELNLSSLELGDSALYFCASSVGTSGSSEQYFGPGTRLTVT.

This clonotype was counted many times. V and J are TRBV7-2 and TRBJ2-7; 9 bases agree with TRBD2. V lost 3 bases to trimming and J lost 3 bases; unmatched junction nucleotides: 9. This CDR3 is 16 amino acids long. Germline V CDR1 and CDR2: SGHTA, FQGNSA. The CDR3 sequence is CASSFFTTSGNYEQYF. In DNA, the CDR3 is TGTGCCAGCAGCTTCTTCACGACTAGCGGAAACTACGAGCAGTACTTC.

V is TRBV7-9 and J is TRBJ2-7; 14 nucleotides match TRBD2. The CDR3 is 16 amino acids. Germline-derived CDR1 and CDR2 are SEHNR and FQNEAQ (reference sequence). After removal of 4 bases from V and 5 bases from J, the junction contained 7 bases not matched to a gene. The CDR3 nucleotides are TGTGCCAGCAGCTATGGACTAGCGGGAGGATCCCACGAGCAGTACTTC. Its protein is CASSYGLAGGSHEQYF.

This clonotype came up many times. This CDR3 is CASSFIYEQYF. The CDR3 DNA is TGTGCCAGCAGTTTTATCTACGAGCAGTACTTC. J is TRBJ2-7 and V is TRBV28, with no clear D. V lost 3 bases and J lost 3, with 3 bases in between. The CDR3 consists of 11 residues. The germline gives CDR1 MDHEN, CDR2 SYDVKM. Looking up the rest from reference TRBV28 and TRBJ2-7 gives the full variable domain: DVKVTQSSRYLVKRTGEKVFLECVQDMDHENMFWYRQDPGLGLRLIYFSYDVKMKEKGDIPEGYSVSREKKERFSLILESASTNQTSMYLCASSFIYEQYFGPGTRLTVT.

Points on this clonotype: At one end, the junction sequence differs from germline, possibly due to a read error. The rearrangement links TRBV5-6 to TRBJ1-4, with D possibly TRBD1 on 5 matching bases. The CDR3 covers 16 residues. Germline loops: CDR1 SGHDT, CDR2 YYEEEE. In DNA, the CDR3 is TGTGCCAGCAGCTTGGGAGGTCGGACACCTACTTTTCAGGACGGTTTT. Translating it yields CASSLGGRTPTFQDGF.